This T cell receptor beta chain was sequenced for a study of T cells in Graves' hyperthyroidism and ophthalmopathy. The TCR beta CDR3 regions underwent amplification using RNA transcripts as the source. HTBI primers were used for first-round RT-PCR of the TCR CDR3. TCRdb re-called the multiplex PCR reads with MiXCR, one entry per CDR3 protein. Of some 370,000 distinct CDR3 sequences in the sample, around 15% are singletons; the top ten hold around 27%. Trimming took 6 bases from V and 0 from J, leaving 14 bases between them. Germline CDR1 is MNHNS and CDR2 is SASEGT. The CDR3 runs to 15 residues. The table lists this clonotype with a few counts.

This chain joins TRBV6-1 and TRBJ1-1; D is ambiguous. The material sequenced was blood. The receptor's source is a man aged 45 to 65 with Graves' ophthalmopathy. CDR3 nucleotides: TGTGCCAGCAGCCCCGCCCGGGCCATGAACACTGAAGCTTTCTTT. It encodes CASSPARAMNTEAFF.